This TCR beta chain was identified in a study of blood T cells in healthy people across ages. General study points: Unsorted PBMCs ruled out conclusive naive versus antigen-experienced comparison. Roughly linear age-related decline in beta diversity appeared, significant by age about 37. The percentage of naive T cells correlated strongly with TCR beta diversity.

This clonotype appeared a few times. Its antigen is undetermined. Per sample, at least 5 micrograms of total RNA were extracted. Primed by a sample-barcoded 5' primer and a J-beta primer mix, a second PCR proceeded for about 6 to 12 cycles. From the 5' RACE reads, TCRdb called clonotypes with MiXCR, one entry per CDR3 protein. The sample yields 270,000 or so distinct CDR3 sequences, around 29% seen once. CDR3 length: 15 residues. V shed 4 bases, J shed 9 bases, and the junction held 6 bases outside the gene matches. Germline V gene lookup returns CDR1 SGHDT and CDR2 YYEEEE. The sample consisted of blood. The genes are TRBV5-6 and TRBJ2-1, with 14 nucleotides matching TRBD2. The clonotype originates from a woman aged 70-85 years in good health. Written as DNA, the CDR3 is TGTGCCAGCAGCGAGGGACTAGCGGGAGTAGTTGAGCAGTTCTTC. Amino acids: CASSEGLAGVVEQFF.